This T cell receptor beta chain is drawn from a study of T cell responses to AZD1222 COVID-19 vaccine. At the level of the study: Pooled together were second doses at about 4 or about 12 weeks. Notes on the study in general: A reported finding is that nearly half of spike-specific TCRs target unmutated variant regions. Two AZD1222 doses significantly raised spike-specific TCR breadth and depth over controls.

Comment on this clone: Its antigen is unidentified.

Repertoires were generated with immunoSEQ multiplex PCR, while TCRdb's copy carries only in-frame clones and drops some. The repertoire holds approximately 150,000 clones, with 80% to 90% as singletons. This CDR3 comprises 15 residues. CDR1 and CDR2 (germline): SGHRS, YFSETQ. With V trimmed by 3 bases and J by 4 bases, 6 bases remained unmatched. The specimen was peripheral blood, collected on day 0 of AZD1222 vaccination. The J gene is TRBJ1-2, the V gene TRBV5-1, with TRBD1 matching over 10 bases. The TCR comes from an adult in good health. CDR3 region: CASSSTGQGGYGYTF. In nucleotides, the CDR3 is TGCGCCAGCAGCTCTACCGGACAGGGGGGCTATGGCTACACCTTC.